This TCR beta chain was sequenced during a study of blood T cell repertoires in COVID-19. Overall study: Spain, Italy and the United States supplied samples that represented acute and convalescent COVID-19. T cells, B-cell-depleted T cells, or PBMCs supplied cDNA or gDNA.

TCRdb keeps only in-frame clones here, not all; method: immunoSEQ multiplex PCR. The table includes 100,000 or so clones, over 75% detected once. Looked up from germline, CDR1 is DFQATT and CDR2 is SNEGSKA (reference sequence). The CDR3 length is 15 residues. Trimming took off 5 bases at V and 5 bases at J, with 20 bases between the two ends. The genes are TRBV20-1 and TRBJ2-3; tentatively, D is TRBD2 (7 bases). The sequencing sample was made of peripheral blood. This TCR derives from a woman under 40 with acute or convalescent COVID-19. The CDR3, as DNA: TGCAGTGCTCGTGTCGGGCAGGGGAGGGGAGATACGCAGTATTTT. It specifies CSARVGQGRGDTQYF.